This section outlines one T cell receptor (beta chain) sequence together with its context. Antigen: not known. This sample was taken from a study of cytomegalovirus exposure and HLA in healthy donors. On the study more broadly: Caucasian-associated ancestry cluster membership applied to about 80% of around 400 genotyped donors.

Both 60 Vbeta primers and 13 Jbeta primers went into the PCR. The assay was immunoSEQ multiplex PCR, and TCRdb's table has in-frame clones only and misses some. Among about 100,000 clones listed, about four fifths were seen once. The CDR3 runs to 14 residues. Germline V gene data show CDR1 as SGHTA and CDR2 as FQGNSA. Findings and caveats of the study: On later analysis, the bulk of CMV-associated TCR beta chains appeared to be HLA-restricted. V- and J-gene trimming in TCR beta was tied to a missense DCLRE1C variant by an analysis performed later.

The chain employs TRBV7-2 and TRBJ2-5; 10 bases fit TRBD1. The end of the DNA is better explained by TRBJ2-7, so the J call may be wrong. This TCR was sampled from a woman between 40 and 50 years old in good health and CMV-seronegative. The sample consisted of PBMCs. CDR3 region: CASSTDRGPGEQYF. For the CDR3, the DNA is TGTGCCAGCAGCACCGACAGGGGGCCGGGCGAGCAGTACTTC.